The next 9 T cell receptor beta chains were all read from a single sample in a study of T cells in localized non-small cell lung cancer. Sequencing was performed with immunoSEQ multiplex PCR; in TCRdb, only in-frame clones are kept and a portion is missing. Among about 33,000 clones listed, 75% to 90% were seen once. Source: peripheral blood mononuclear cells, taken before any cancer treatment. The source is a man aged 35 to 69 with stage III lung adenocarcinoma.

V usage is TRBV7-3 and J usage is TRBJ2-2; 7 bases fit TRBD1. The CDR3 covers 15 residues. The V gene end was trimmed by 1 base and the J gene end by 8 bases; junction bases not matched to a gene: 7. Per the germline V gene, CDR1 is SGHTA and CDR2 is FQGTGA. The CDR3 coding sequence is TGTGCCAGCAGCTTAAACCTGGGACAGAGAGGGGAGCTGTTTTTT. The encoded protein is CASSLNLGQRGELFF.

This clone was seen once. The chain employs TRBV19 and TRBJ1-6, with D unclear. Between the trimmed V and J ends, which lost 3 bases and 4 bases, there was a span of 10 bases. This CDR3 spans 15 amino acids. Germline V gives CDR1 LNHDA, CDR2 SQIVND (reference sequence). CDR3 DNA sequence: TGTGCCAGTAGTATCGCAGGCTCATATAATTCACCCCTCCACTTT. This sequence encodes CASSIAGSYNSPLHF.

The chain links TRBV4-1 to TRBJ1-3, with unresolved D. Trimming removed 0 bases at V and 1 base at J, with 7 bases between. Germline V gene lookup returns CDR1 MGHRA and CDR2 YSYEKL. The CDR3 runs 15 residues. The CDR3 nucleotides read TGCGCCAGCAGCCAAGATCTAAGGTCTGGAAACACCATATATTTT. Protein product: CASSQDLRSGNTIYF.

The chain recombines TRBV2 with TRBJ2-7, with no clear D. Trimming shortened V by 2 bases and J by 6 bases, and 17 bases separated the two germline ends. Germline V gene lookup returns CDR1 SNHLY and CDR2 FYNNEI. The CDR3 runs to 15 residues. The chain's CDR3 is CASSERVRPYSEQYF. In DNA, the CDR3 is TGTGCCAGCAGTGAACGGGTGCGTCCCTATTCCGAGCAGTACTTC.

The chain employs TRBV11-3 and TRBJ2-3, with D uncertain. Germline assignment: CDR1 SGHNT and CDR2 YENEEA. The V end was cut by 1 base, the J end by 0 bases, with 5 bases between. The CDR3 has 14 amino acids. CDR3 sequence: CASSLGASTDTQYF. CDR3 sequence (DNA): TGTGCCAGCAGCTTAGGTGCTAGCACAGATACGCAGTATTTT.

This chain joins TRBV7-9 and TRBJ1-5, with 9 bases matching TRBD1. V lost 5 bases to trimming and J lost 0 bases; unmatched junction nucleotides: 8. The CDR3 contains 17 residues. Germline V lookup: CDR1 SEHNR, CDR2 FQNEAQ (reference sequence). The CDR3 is CASSQTGQGYSNQPQHF. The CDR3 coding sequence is TGTGCCAGCAGCCAAACGGGACAGGGCTATAGCAATCAGCCCCAGCATTTT.

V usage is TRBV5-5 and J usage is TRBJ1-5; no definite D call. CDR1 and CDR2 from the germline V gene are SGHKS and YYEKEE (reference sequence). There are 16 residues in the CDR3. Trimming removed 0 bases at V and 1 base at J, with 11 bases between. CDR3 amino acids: CASSLGGGFSNQPQHF. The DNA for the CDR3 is TGTGCCAGCAGCTTGGGGGGAGGGTTCAGCAATCAGCCCCAGCATTTT.

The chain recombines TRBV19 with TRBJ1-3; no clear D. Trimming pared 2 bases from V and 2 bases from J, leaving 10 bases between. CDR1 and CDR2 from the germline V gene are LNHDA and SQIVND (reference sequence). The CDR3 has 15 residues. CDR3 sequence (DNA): TGTGCCAGTAGTATAAGGATAGGAACTGGAAACACCATATATTTT. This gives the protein CASSIRIGTGNTIYF.

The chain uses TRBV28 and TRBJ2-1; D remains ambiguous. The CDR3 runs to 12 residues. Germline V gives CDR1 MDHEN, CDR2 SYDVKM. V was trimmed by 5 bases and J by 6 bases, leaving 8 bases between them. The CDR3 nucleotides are TGTGCCAGCAGTCGGCGAAGCAATGAGCAGTTCTTC. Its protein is CASSRRSNEQFF.